The 2 T cell receptor beta chains given below trace back to one sample, sequenced in a study of blood T cell repertoires in COVID-19. Here immunoSEQ multiplex PCR was the method, and the copy in TCRdb shows in-frame clones only, minus some. The sample holds approximately 150,000 clones, 87% seen once. The sample taken for sequencing was peripheral blood. These receptors were taken from a woman between 45 and 65 years old with acute or convalescent COVID-19.

This clone has just a few counts. The J gene is TRBJ2-1, the V gene TRBV19, with TRBD2 as a possible D gene (7 bases). Trimming cost V 4 bases and J 1 base, with 11 bases left between them. The CDR3 has 15 amino acids. The germline V gene has CDR1 LNHDA and CDR2 SQIVND (reference sequence). CDR3 DNA: TGTGCCAGTAGTAGCCGGGGGGCTTCCTACAATGAGCAGTTCTTC. Amino acid sequence: CASSSRGASYNEQFF.

The V gene is TRBV27, the J gene TRBJ2-7, with D possibly being TRBD2 (6 bases). The CDR3 is 14 residues long. V lost 10 bases and J 6 bases, leaving 22 bases between the germline ends. From germline, CDR1 is MNHEY and CDR2 SMNVEV (reference sequence). The CDR3 bases are TGTGCCACGGGGGAGGCTGGGCCCTTGTCCGAGCAGTACTTC. It encodes CATGEAGPLSEQYF.